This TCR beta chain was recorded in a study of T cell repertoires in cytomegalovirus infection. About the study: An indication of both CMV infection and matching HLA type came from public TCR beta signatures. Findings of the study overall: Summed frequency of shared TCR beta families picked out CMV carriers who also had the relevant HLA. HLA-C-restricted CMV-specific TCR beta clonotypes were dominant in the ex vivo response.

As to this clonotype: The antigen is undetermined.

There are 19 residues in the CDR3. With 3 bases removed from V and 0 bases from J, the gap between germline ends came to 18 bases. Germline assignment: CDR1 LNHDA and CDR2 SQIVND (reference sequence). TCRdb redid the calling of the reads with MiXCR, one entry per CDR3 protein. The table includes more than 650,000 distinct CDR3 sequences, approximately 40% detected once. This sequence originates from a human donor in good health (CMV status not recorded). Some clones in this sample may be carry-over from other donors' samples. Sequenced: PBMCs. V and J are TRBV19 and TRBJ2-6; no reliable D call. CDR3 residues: CASSMPKIRALSGANVLTF. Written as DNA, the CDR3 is TGTGCCAGTAGTATGCCCAAGATCCGGGCCCTCTCTGGGGCCAACGTCCTGACTTTC.